The clone carrying this T cell receptor (beta chain) turned up a few times. Its antigen is not identified. Template switching with 5'RACE generated the TCR cDNA and added a universal primer site and UMIs. From the 5' RACE reads, TCRdb called clonotypes with MiXCR, one entry per CDR3 protein. The data show 150,000 to 200,000 distinct CDR3 sequences, with 11% seen just once and approximately 34% held by the top ten. These data originate in a study of T cells after yellow fever vaccination. The study's findings and limits: Researchers noted that a small share of clonotypes showed up in both CD4 and CD8 compartments. Post-booster reappearance was seen for most primary-vaccination clones (about 96% CD4, 75% to 90% CD8). It was a weaker secondary response, yet one that peaked faster, at day 5 versus 15.

V was pared by 2 bases and J by 3 bases, with 26 bases between. Germline CDR1 and CDR2: SNHLY and FYNNEI. The CDR3 extends over 19 amino acids. The sequences come from CD8+ T cells sorted from PBMCs, collected 15 days after the yellow fever booster vaccination. The sequence derives from a man aged 18 to 35 who received the YFV17D yellow fever vaccine. The chain recombines TRBV2 with TRBJ2-7; D possibly uses TRBD1 or TRBD2 (5 bases each). The DNA of the CDR3 is TGTGCCAGCAGTGAAACCGGGGTGGGACCTGAAAACTTTTTCTACGAGCAGTACTTC. Its protein is CASSETGVGPENFFYEQYF. Full variable domain (rest looked up from reference TRBV2 and TRBJ2-7): EPEVTQTPSHQVTQMGQEVILRCVPISNHLYFYWYRQILGQKVEFLVSFYNNEISEKSEIFDDQFSVERPDGSNFTLKIRSTKLEDSAMYFCASSETGVGPENFFYEQYFGPGTRLTVT.